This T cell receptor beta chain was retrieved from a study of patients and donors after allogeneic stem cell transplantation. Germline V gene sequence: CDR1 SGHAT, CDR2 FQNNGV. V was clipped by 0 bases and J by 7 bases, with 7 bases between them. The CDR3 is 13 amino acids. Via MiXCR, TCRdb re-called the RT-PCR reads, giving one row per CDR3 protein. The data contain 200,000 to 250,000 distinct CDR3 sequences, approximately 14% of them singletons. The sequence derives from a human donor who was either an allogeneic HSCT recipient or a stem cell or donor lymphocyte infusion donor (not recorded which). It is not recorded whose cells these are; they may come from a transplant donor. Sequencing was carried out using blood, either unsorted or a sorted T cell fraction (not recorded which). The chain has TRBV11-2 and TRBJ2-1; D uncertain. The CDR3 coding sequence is TGTGCCAGCAGCTTAGATAAGGTAAATGAGCAGTTCTTC. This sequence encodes CASSLDKVNEQFF.